Listed below are T cell receptor beta chains from one sample, sequenced in a study of cytomegalovirus exposure and HLA in healthy donors. Libraries were prepared by immunoSEQ multiplex PCR; TCRdb keeps only in-frame clonotypes and omits some of them. Seen here are more than 55,000 clones, roughly 80% observed once, and the top ten hold roughly 4.5%. What was sequenced was PBMCs. The receptor source for this set is a man aged 25-45 years in good health and CMV-seronegative. The CDR3 runs from the conserved cysteine through the conserved F or W. A D gene is named only where the DNA matches it firmly. Expanded clones are given a class, and other clones once, few, many or no size at all.

>-|few|TRBV13|TRBJ2-4
TGTGCCAGCAGCTTAAGGGGAGGGGGAAACATTCAGTACTTC
CASSLRGGGNIQYF
>-|-|TRBV27|TRBJ2-1
TGTGCCAGCAGTTTAGGCGAGAGGGGGTACTACAATGAGCAGTTCTTC
CASSLGERGYYNEQFF
>-|-|TRBV27|TRBJ1-2
TGTGCCAGCAGTTTATCGGGGGGACCAATCTATGGCTACACCTTC
CASSLSGGPIYGYTF
>-|-|TRBV25-1|TRBJ1-4
TGTGCCAGCAGTGAAGCCCGCAGCCACAGAACTAATGAAAAACTGTTTTTT
CASSEARSHRTNEKLFF
>-|once|TRBV11-2|TRBJ2-7
TGTGCCAGCAGCATTGGACAGATCTACGAGCAGTACTTC
CASSIGQIYEQYF
>TRBD1|-|TRBV6-1|TRBJ2-5
TGTGCCAGCAGCCTCGGACAGGCTCAAGAGACCCAGTACTTC
CASSLGQAQETQYF
>-|-|TRBV5-6|TRBJ1-2
TGTGCCAGCACCGCCGGGGAGGGTGGCTACACCTTC
CASTAGEGGYTF
>TRBD1|-|TRBV27|TRBJ1-1
TGTGCCAGCAGTACAACAGGGGGTACTGAAGCTTTCTTT
CASSTTGGTEAFF
>-|-|TRBV7-9|TRBJ1-5
TGTGCCAGCAGCTCATCCGACAGGAGTTATCAGCCCCAGCATTTT
CASSSSDRSYQPQHF
>TRBD2|-|TRBV5-1|TRBJ2-1
TGCGCCAGCAGCTGGCTGGGACTAGCGGCCAACAATGAGCAGTTCTTC
CASSWLGLAANNEQFF
>-|-|TRBV18|TRBJ2-7
TGTGCCAGCTCACCACTTTTCAGGGGCGACGAGCAGTACTTC
CASSPLFRGDEQYF
>-|-|TRBV2|TRBJ1-5
TGTGCCAGCGGAGCGGGGTTAGGCAATCAGCCCCAGCATTTT
CASGAGLGNQPQHF
>TRBD1|-|TRBV7-9|TRBJ1-4
TGTGCCAGCAGCTTAAGCACAGGGGGCAGGGAAAAACTGTTTTTT
CASSLSTGGREKLFF
>-|-|TRBV7-9|TRBJ2-3
TGTGCCAGCAGCTTATCGGGGGTCCCAGATACGCAGTATTTT
CASSLSGVPDTQYF
>-|-|TRBV5-1|TRBJ2-1
TGCGCCAGCAGCTTGGAGCCGAGCTCCTACAATGAGCAGTTCTTC
CASSLEPSSYNEQFF
>-|-|TRBV5-5|TRBJ1-5
TGTGCCAGCAGTCCCGTGGGGAGTGGGGATAGCAATCAGCCCCAGCATTTT
CASSPVGSGDSNQPQHF
>TRBD1|-|TRBV6-5|TRBJ2-3
TGTGCCAGCAGTTACTGGGGGACAGGGTTGACAGATACGCAGTATTTT
CASSYWGTGLTDTQYF
>TRBD1|-|TRBV5-6|TRBJ1-5
TGTGCCAGCAGCCCCCGACAGGGCGGCAATCAGCCCCAGCATTTT
CASSPRQGGNQPQHF
>TRBD1|-|TRBV5-6|TRBJ2-1
TGTGCCAGCAGCTTGCGGCAGGGGGTCAATGAGCAGTTCTTC
CASSLRQGVNEQFF
>-|-|TRBV19|TRBJ2-1
TGTGCCAGTAGTATCGAAGCGAGTCCCCCCTACAATGAGCAGTTCTTC
CASSIEASPPYNEQFF
>TRBD1|few|TRBV11-1|TRBJ1-1
TGTGCCAGCAGCAAGGACAGGATAACACTTGAAGCTTTCTTT
CASSKDRITLEAFF
>TRBD1|-|TRBV19|TRBJ1-3
TGTGCCAGTAGCGTCACAGGGGCTGGAAACACCATATATTTT
CASSVTGAGNTIYF
>TRBD2|-|TRBV27|TRBJ2-7
TGTGCCAGCAGTTTCATCAACAGCGGGAGGGCCAACGAGCAGTACTTC
CASSFINSGRANEQYF
>TRBD1|few|TRBV5-6|TRBJ1-1
TGTGCCAGCATCAGGGGGAGGACTGAAGCTTTCTTT
CASIRGRTEAFF
>TRBD2|-|TRBV9|TRBJ2-2
TGTGCCAGCAGCTTCCAACTAGCGGGAGGGCCCCCCGGGGAGCTGTTTTTT
CASSFQLAGGPPGELFF
>-|-|TRBV5-1|TRBJ2-1
TGCGCCAGCAGCCCCGAGTTGCAGACGGCCGCTCGGAGGTCCTACAATGAGCAGTTCTTC
CASSPELQTAARRSYNEQFF
>TRBD2|-|TRBV19|TRBJ2-1
TGTGCCAGTAGTACTAGCGGGGGCTCCTACAATGAGCAGTTCTTC
CASSTSGGSYNEQFF
>TRBD1|few|TRBV5-6|TRBJ1-4
TGTGCCAGCAGCTTGGGCAGGGGGCTTGAAAAACTGTTTTTT
CASSLGRGLEKLFF
>-|once|TRBV7-3|TRBJ1-2
TGTGCCAGCAGCTTAGGGGCCGGATATGGCTACACCTTC
CASSLGAGYGYTF
>-|few|TRBV4-3|TRBJ1-4
TGCGCCAGCAGCCTTAGTTGGGGCGCGGGAGAAAAACTGTTTTTT
CASSLSWGAGEKLFF
>TRBD1|-|TRBV5-4|TRBJ1-2
TGTGCCAGCAGCCCCGGACAGGGGGTGTACTATGGCTACCCCTTC
CASSPGQGVYYGYPF
>-|once|TRBV6-5|TRBJ1-2
TGTGCCAGCAGTCGCCTTCTAGAATTAGGTTACCACTACACCTTC
CASSRLLELGYHYTF
>TRBD2|once|TRBV5-5|TRBJ2-7
TGTGCCAGCAGCTTGCAGCGGGGGCCCTCCTACGAGCAGTACTTC
CASSLQRGPSYEQYF